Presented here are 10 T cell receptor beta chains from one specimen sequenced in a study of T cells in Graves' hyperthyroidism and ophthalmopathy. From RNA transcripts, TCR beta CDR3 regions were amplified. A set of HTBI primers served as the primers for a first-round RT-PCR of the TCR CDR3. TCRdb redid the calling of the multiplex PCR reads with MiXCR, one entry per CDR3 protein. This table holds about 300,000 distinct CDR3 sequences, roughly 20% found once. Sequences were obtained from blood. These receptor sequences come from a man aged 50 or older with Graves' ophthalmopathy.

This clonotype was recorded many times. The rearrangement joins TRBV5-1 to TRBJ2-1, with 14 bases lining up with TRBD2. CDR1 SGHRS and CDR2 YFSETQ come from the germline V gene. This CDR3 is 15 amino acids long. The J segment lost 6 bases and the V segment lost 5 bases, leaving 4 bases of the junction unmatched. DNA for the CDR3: TGCGCCAGCAGTTGGGGACTAGCGGGAGTCAATGAGCAGTTCTTC. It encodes CASSWGLAGVNEQFF.

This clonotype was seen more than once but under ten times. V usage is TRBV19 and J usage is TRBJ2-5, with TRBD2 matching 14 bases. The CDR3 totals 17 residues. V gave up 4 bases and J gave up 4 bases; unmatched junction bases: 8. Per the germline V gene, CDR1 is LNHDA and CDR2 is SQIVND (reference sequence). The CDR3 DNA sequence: TGTGCCAGTAGTACCCGGACTAGCGGGAGGTTAAGAGAGACCCAGTACTTC. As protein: CASSTRTSGRLRETQYF.

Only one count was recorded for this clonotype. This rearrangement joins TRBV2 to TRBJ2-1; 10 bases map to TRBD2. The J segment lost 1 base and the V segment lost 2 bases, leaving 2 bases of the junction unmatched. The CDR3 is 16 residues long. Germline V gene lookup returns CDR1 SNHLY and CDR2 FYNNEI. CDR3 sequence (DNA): TGTGCCAGCAGTGAACTAGCGGGAGCATCCTACAATGAGCAGTTCTTC. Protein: CASSELAGASYNEQFF.

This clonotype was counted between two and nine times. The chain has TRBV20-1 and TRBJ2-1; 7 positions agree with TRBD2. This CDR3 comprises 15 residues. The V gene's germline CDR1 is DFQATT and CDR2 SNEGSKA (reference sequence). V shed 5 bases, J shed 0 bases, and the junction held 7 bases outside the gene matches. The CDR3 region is CSAYLAESSYNEQFF. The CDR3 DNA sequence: TGCAGTGCTTATCTAGCGGAAAGCTCCTACAATGAGCAGTTCTTC.

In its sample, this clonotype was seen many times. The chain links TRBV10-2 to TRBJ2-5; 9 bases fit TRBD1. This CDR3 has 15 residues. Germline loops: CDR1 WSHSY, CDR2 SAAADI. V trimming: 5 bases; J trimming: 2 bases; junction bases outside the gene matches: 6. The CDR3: CASSPTGGRQETQYF. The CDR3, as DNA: TGCGCCAGCAGTCCGACAGGGGGGAGACAAGAGACCCAGTACTTC.

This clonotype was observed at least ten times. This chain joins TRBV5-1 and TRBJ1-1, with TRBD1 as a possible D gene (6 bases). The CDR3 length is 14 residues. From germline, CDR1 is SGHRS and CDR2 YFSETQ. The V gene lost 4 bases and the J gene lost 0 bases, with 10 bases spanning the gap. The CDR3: CASSAGHVNTEAFF. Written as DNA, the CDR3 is TGCGCCAGCAGCGCGGGACACGTGAACACTGAAGCTTTCTTT.

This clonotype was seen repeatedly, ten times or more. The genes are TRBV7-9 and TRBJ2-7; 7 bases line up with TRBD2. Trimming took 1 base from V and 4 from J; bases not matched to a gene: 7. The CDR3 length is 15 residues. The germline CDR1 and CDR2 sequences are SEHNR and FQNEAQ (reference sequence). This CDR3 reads CASSLEGGVVYEQYF. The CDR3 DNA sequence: TGTGCCAGCAGCTTAGAGGGAGGGGTCGTGTACGAGCAGTACTTC.

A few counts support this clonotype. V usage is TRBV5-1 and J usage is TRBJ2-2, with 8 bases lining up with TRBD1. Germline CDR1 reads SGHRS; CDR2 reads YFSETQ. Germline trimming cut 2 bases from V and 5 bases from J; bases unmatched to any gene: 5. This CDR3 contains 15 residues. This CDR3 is CASSFQGAGTGELFF. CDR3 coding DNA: TGCGCCAGCAGCTTCCAGGGGGCTGGGACCGGGGAGCTGTTTTTT.

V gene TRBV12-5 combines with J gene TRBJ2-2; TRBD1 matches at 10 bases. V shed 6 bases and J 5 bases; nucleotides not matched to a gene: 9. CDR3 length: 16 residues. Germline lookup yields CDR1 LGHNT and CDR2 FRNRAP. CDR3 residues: CASGSGTGAGTGELFF. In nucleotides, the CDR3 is TGTGCTAGTGGCTCCGGGACAGGGGCAGGGACCGGGGAGCTGTTTTTT.

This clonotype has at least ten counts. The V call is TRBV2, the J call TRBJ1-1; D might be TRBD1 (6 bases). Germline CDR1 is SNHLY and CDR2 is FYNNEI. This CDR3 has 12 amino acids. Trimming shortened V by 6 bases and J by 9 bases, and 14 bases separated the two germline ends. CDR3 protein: CASRTLGDKAFF. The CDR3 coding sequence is TGTGCCAGCAGGACATTGGGGGACAAAGCTTTCTTT.